This is a list of T cell receptor beta chains from one sample in a study of vaccination and CD4 T cells after COVID-19. No cognate antigen is known for these TCRs. TCRdb reprocessed the PCR reads via MiXCR and lists one record per CDR3 protein. Here the sample spans about 10,000 distinct CDR3 sequences, roughly 63% being singletons. Sequenced sample: CD4+ T cells from blood, cultured in vitro. Receptors were obtained from a human donor who had recovered from COVID-19. Each CDR3 is given with its conserved first and last residue. D genes are given only for firm matches. The size field is filled for only some rows; it gives once, few, many or a size class.

v_gene,j_gene,abundance,d_gene,CDR3aa,CDR3nt
TRBV6-1,TRBJ2-3,.,TRBD2,CASSRTSGTDTQYF,TGTGCCAGCAGCCGGACTAGCGGCACAGATACGCAGTATTTT
TRBV2,TRBJ2-5,.,.,CASSVGTASETQYF,TGTGCCAGCAGTGTGGGGACCGCCTCTGAGACCCAGTACTTC
TRBV20-1,TRBJ2-7,.,.,CSARSGSRSYEQYF,TGCAGTGCTAGATCGGGGTCGAGATCCTACGAGCAGTACTTC
TRBV5-4,TRBJ2-5,.,.,CASSSRTSPQETQYF,TGTGCCAGCAGCTCGAGGACTTCACCTCAAGAGACCCAGTACTTC
TRBV27,TRBJ2-5,.,.,CASSLLTQETQYF,TGTGCCAGCAGTTTACTAACCCAAGAGACCCAGTACTTC
TRBV11-3,TRBJ1-1,.,.,CASSLGRALAFF,TGTGCCAGCAGCTTAGGCCGGGCTTTGGCTTTCTTT
TRBV6-2/TRBV6-3,TRBJ2-1,.,TRBD2,CASTRLAGVINEQFF,TGTGCCAGCACCAGACTAGCGGGAGTAATCAATGAGCAGTTCTTC
TRBV5-3,TRBJ2-7,few,.,CARSLWTQGPEQYF,TGTGCCAGAAGCTTATGGACCCAGGGGCCCGAGCAGTACTTC
TRBV7-9,TRBJ1-2,.,.,CASSLGVSGIGYTF,TGTGCCAGCAGCTTAGGGGTGTCGGGGATCGGCTACACCTTC
TRBV7-2,TRBJ1-2,.,.,CASSDGPSGYTF,TGTGCCAGCAGCGACGGGCCTTCTGGCTACACCTTC
TRBV6-2/TRBV6-3,TRBJ2-3,.,TRBD2,CASRGLGSQDTQYF,TGTGCCAGCAGGGGACTAGGTTCTCAAGATACGCAGTATTTT
TRBV10-3,TRBJ2-1,.,TRBD2,CAISVGLAGGNEQFF,TGTGCCATCAGCGTTGGACTAGCGGGAGGGAATGAGCAGTTCTTC
TRBV20-1,TRBJ1-3,.,.,CSASRTTSGNTIYF,TGCAGTGCTAGCCGGACAACCTCTGGAAACACCATATATTTT
TRBV10-2,TRBJ2-2,.,TRBD1,CASIDRATGELFF,TGCGCCAGCATAGACAGGGCCACCGGGGAGCTGTTTTTT
TRBV2,TRBJ1-1,once,TRBD1,CASRQGAGTEAFF,TGTGCCAGCAGGCAGGGGGCTGGCACTGAAGCTTTCTTT
TRBV6-1,TRBJ1-2,few,.,CASSEYGGGGYTF,TGTGCCAGCAGTGAATACGGGGGCGGGGGCTACACCTTC
TRBV5-5,TRBJ1-2,.,TRBD1,CASIRLRGQGDYGYTF,TGTGCCAGCATCCGATTGCGGGGACAGGGGGACTATGGCTACACCTTC
TRBV6-1,TRBJ2-7,.,TRBD1,CASTGTGPSYEQYF,TGTGCCAGCACGGGGACAGGGCCCTCCTACGAGCAGTACTTC
TRBV11-2,TRBJ2-7,.,TRBD2,CASSLLAGVEQYF,TGTGCCAGCAGCTTATTGGCGGGGGTCGAGCAGTACTTC
TRBV19,TRBJ1-6,.,TRBD1,CASSTGTGPYNSPLHF,TGTGCCAGTAGCACCGGGACAGGGCCCTATAATTCACCCCTCCACTTT
TRBV7-6,TRBJ1-6,few,TRBD1,CASSLGTGTHNSPLHF,TGTGCCAGCAGTTTGGGGACAGGGACGCACAATTCACCCCTCCACTTT
TRBV6-5,TRBJ2-7,few,TRBD2,CASSSAGVGEQYF,TGTGCCAGCAGTTCAGCGGGGGTAGGCGAGCAGTACTTC
TRBV20-1,TRBJ2-7,once,TRBD2,CSARLGTSGAYEQYF,TGCAGTGCTAGATTGGGGACTAGCGGGGCCTACGAGCAGTACTTC
TRBV7-9,TRBJ2-3,few,TRBD1,CASSSTGGADTQYF,TGTGCCAGCAGCTCAACAGGGGGCGCAGATACGCAGTATTTT
TRBV15,TRBJ2-2,.,.,CATSRDLAILQGELFF,TGTGCCACCAGCAGAGATCTGGCTATACTACAAGGGGAGCTGTTTTTT
TRBV4-1,TRBJ2-7,.,.,CASSQDWQEGREQYF,TGCGCCAGCAGCCAAGATTGGCAGGAGGGGAGAGAGCAGTACTTC
TRBV7-2,TRBJ1-6,.,.,CASSLRAHSPLHF,TGTGCCAGCAGCTTAAGGGCTCATTCACCCCTCCACTTT
TRBV6-2/TRBV6-3,TRBJ2-7,.,.,CASSYSRGEQYF,TGTGCCAGCAGTTACAGCCGGGGCGAGCAGTACTTC
TRBV12-3/TRBV12-4,TRBJ1-1,.,.,CASSEQVNTEAFF,TGTGCCAGCAGCGAACAAGTTAACACTGAAGCTTTCTTT
TRBV11-3,TRBJ2-5,few,.,CASSLEDWKETQYF,TGTGCCAGCAGCTTAGAGGATTGGAAAGAGACCCAGTACTTC
TRBV20-1,TRBJ1-4,few,TRBD1,CSAAGTGGEKLFF,TGCAGTGCTGCCGGGACAGGGGGGGAAAAACTGTTTTTT
TRBV6-5,TRBJ1-3,.,.,CASSYRGGNTIYF,TGTGCCAGCAGTTACCGCGGTGGAAACACCATATATTTT
TRBV11-3,TRBJ2-2,.,.,CASSLRGARTGELFF,TGTGCCAGCAGCTTACGGGGGGCTCGGACCGGGGAGCTGTTTTTT
TRBV5-6,TRBJ2-1,few,.,CASSLGGTLRDRGHAEQFF,TGTGCCAGCAGCTTGGGCGGGACTTTGCGGGATAGGGGGCATGCTGAGCAGTTCTTC
TRBV20-1,TRBJ1-1,few,TRBD1,CSAPDRVGNTEAFF,TGCAGTGCCCCAGACAGGGTAGGAAACACTGAAGCTTTCTTT
TRBV7-6,TRBJ2-3,.,TRBD2,CASSYLPPKRGSTDTQYF,TGTGCCAGCAGCTACCTCCCCCCCAAGCGGGGGAGCACAGATACGCAGTATTTT
TRBV7-3,TRBJ2-2,.,.,CASSAQRAGELFF,TGTGCCAGCAGCGCTCAGAGGGCCGGGGAGCTGTTTTTT
TRBV5-1,TRBJ2-5,.,.,CASSPGPLRPQETQYF,TGCGCCAGCAGCCCTGGACCCCTCCGCCCACAAGAGACCCAGTACTTC
TRBV7-2,TRBJ1-1,few,.,CASSLGVARAEAFF,TGTGCCAGCAGCTTAGGTGTTGCGAGGGCTGAAGCTTTCTTT
TRBV20-1,TRBJ1-5,once,TRBD1,CSARADRNQPQHF,TGCAGTGCTAGAGCGGACAGGAATCAGCCCCAGCATTTT
TRBV7-2,TRBJ2-5,.,.,CASSLAPGTVRGETQYF,TGTGCCAGCAGCTTAGCCCCAGGGACGGTGAGAGGAGAGACCCAGTACTTC
TRBV19,TRBJ1-6,.,.,CASRTGQPNSPLHF,TGTGCCAGTAGGACCGGACAGCCTAATTCACCCCTCCACTTT
TRBV5-1,TRBJ1-3,.,.,CASSLQPVSGNTIYF,TGCGCCAGCAGCTTGCAACCCGTCTCTGGAAACACCATATATTTT
TRBV7-2,TRBJ1-1,.,.,CASSAHRAGTEAFF,TGTGCCAGCAGCGCCCATAGGGCAGGGACTGAAGCTTTCTTT
TRBV2,TRBJ2-5,few,.,CASGTVWGQETQYF,TGTGCCAGCGGAACAGTATGGGGCCAAGAGACCCAGTACTTC
TRBV20-1,TRBJ2-5,.,TRBD2,CSAREGGGAHQETQYF,TGCAGTGCTAGAGAGGGCGGGGGGGCCCACCAAGAGACCCAGTACTTC
TRBV20-1,TRBJ1-2,few,.,CSARDQWVNGYTF,TGCAGTGCTAGAGATCAATGGGTTAATGGCTACACCTTC
TRBV27,TRBJ1-3,.,.,CASSSSSVPGNTIYF,TGTGCCAGCAGTTCCTCCTCAGTCCCCGGAAACACCATATATTTT
TRBV5-1,TRBJ2-5,.,.,CASSLDRGQETQYF,TGCGCCAGCAGCTTGGACCGCGGGCAAGAGACCCAGTACTTC